The clone carrying this TCR beta chain was seen ten or more times. The antigen is unknown. The trim removed 5 bases at V and 15 bases at J, leaving 7 bases unmatched. The CDR3 has 13 residues. Germline CDR1 and CDR2: MNHEY and SVGEGT. This record comes from a study of T-cell reconstitution after alpha-beta-depleted transplantation in children. Whole-study results and caveats: Reportedly, roughly two months post-transplant, alpha-beta T cells arose from several hundred expanded graft clones. A year post-transplant, T-cell counts and diversity derived mostly from newly produced T cells.

It was with unique molecular identifiers that the TCRbeta library was prepared. TCRdb reprocessed the PCR reads with MiXCR, giving one entry per CDR3 protein. The table shows hundreds of thousands of distinct CDR3 sequences, with about 12% occurring only once. The V gene is TRBV6-2 or TRBV6-3, the J gene TRBJ2-1, with 13 positions matching TRBD2. The receptor was derived from a girl aged 2 to 9 with congenital amegakaryocytic thrombocytopenia, due to receive a stem cell transplant. The material was PBMCs, obtained before TCRalphabeta/CD19-depleted stem cell transplant. The CDR3 region is CASSQTGLAGTFF. CDR3 nucleotide sequence: TGTGCCAGCAGTCAAACGGGACTAGCGGGAACGTTCTTC.